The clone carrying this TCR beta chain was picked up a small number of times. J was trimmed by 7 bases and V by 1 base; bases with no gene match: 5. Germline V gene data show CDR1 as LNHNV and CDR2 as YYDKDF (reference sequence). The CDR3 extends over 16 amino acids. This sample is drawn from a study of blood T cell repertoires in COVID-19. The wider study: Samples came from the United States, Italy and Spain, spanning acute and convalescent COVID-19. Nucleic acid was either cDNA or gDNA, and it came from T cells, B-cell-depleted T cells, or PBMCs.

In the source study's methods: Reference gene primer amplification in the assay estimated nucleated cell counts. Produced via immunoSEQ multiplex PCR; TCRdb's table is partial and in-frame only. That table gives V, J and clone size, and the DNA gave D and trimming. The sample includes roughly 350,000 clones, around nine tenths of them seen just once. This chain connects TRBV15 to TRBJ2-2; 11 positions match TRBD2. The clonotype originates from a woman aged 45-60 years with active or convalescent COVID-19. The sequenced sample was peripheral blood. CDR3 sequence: CATSRVTSGSGGELFF. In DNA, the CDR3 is TGTGCCACCAGCAGAGTAACTAGCGGGAGCGGCGGGGAGCTGTTTTTT.